This T cell receptor beta chain was recorded in a study of T-cell reconstitution after alpha-beta-depleted transplantation in children. The table lists this clonotype with a few counts. The antigen remains undetermined. This CDR3 has 15 residues. V was clipped by 2 bases and J by 2 bases, with 10 bases between them. Study observations and caveats: The authors attributed T-cell counts and diversity one year after transplant mostly to newly produced T cells. There were some patients whose high TCRbeta diversity at day 60 came from surviving recipient T cells and thymic progenitors. Several hundred expanded graft clones reportedly supplied alpha-beta T cells about two months after transplant.

During its preparation, the TCRbeta library received unique molecular identifiers. Each CDR3 protein gets one entry after TCRdb re-called the PCR reads with MiXCR. The table lists around 420,000 distinct CDR3 sequences, 15% to 20% of them singletons. This rearrangement joins TRBV12-3 or TRBV12-4 to TRBJ2-1; D is unclear. This specimen consisted of PBMCs, mostly from graft donor cells, obtained 360 days after TCRalphabeta/CD19-depleted stem cell transplant. The source of this sequence is a boy under three years old who had a stem cell transplant for Wiskott-Aldrich syndrome, so the T cells may come from the graft donor. The CDR3 is CASSLTHRAYNEQFF. In nucleotides, the CDR3 is TGTGCCAGCAGTTTAACCCACAGAGCCTACAATGAGCAGTTCTTC.